The 12 T cell receptor beta chains below were found in one sample sequenced in a study of tissue T cells after allogeneic stem cell transplantation. Produced via immunoSEQ multiplex PCR; TCRdb's table is partial and in-frame only. This repertoire shows about 9,800 clones, approximately 65% found once; its top ten account for around 28%. Here the sequenced sample was tissue from the stomach, taken at autopsy. The receptors stem from a male donor aged 60 or over with lung cancer.

The CDR3 protein is CASSLGTSRGTDTQYF. The CDR3 DNA is TGTGCCAGCAGCCTCGGGACTAGCCGGGGCACAGATACGCAGTATTTT. V usage is TRBV5-4 and J usage is TRBJ2-3; TRBD2 aligns across 9 bases. V lost 4 bases, J lost 1 base, and 7 bases stayed unmatched. This CDR3 has 16 amino acids. CDR1 SGHNT and CDR2 YYREEE come from the germline V gene (reference sequence).

The chain links TRBV18 to TRBJ2-4; D remains ambiguous. Germline loops: CDR1 KGHSH, CDR2 LQKENI. The CDR3 runs 15 residues. Trimming stripped 2 bases from V and 0 bases from J, with 8 bases between. In DNA, the CDR3 is TGTGCCAGCTCACCAGTAGGGCTAGCCAAAAACATTCAGTACTTC. Residues: CASSPVGLAKNIQYF.

This clone was counted only a few times. The chain joins TRBV29-1 to TRBJ2-1; the match to TRBD2 covers 7 bases. This CDR3 region has 16 residues. The germline V gene encodes CDR1 SQVTM and CDR2 ANQGSEA. Germline trimming cut 0 bases from V and 7 bases from J; bases unmatched to any gene: 12. This chain's CDR3 is CSVEETTGTTSNEQFF. The CDR3 nucleotides are TGCAGCGTTGAAGAAACTACCGGGACTACCTCTAATGAGCAGTTCTTC.

The rearrangement links TRBV4-3 to TRBJ2-5; no clear D gene. Germline CDR1 reads LGHNA; CDR2 reads YSLEER. Trimming removed 2 bases from V and 4 bases from J, with 11 bases in between. This CDR3 spans 14 amino acids. The CDR3 sequence: CASSQTTVGETQYF. Here the CDR3 DNA reads TGCGCCAGCAGCCAAACGACGGTGGGAGAGACCCAGTACTTC.

The V call is TRBV5-8, the J call TRBJ1-5, with TRBD1 matching over 7 bases. CDR3 length: 14 amino acids. The trim removed 1 base at V and 4 bases at J, leaving 2 bases unmatched. The germline V gene has CDR1 SGHTS and CDR2 YDEGEE. The CDR3 loop reads CASSLLQGNQPQHF. In DNA, the CDR3 is TGTGCCAGCAGCTTGTTACAGGGGAATCAGCCCCAGCATTTT.

This chain connects TRBV5-4 to TRBJ2-5; D possibly matches TRBD1 or TRBD2 (8 bases each). CDR1 SGHNT and CDR2 YYREEE come from the germline V gene (reference sequence). Trimming took 4 bases from V and 4 from J, leaving 29 bases between them. The CDR3 has 19 residues. The CDR3: CASSRQIYSDRAGGETQYF. As DNA, the CDR3 is TGTGCCAGCAGCCGTCAAATATACTCGGACAGGGCGGGGGGAGAGACCCAGTACTTC.

This chain connects TRBV7-2 to TRBJ1-1, with D possibly matching TRBD1 (6 bases). The CDR3 runs to 20 residues. V lost 0 bases to trimming and J lost 3 bases, with 26 bases between them. Germline V CDR1 and CDR2: SGHTA, FQGNSA. CDR3 DNA: TGTGCCAGCAGCTTAGCTTTAGGGGGGCGGCCACCCGAGGAGGACACTGAAGCTTTCTTT. Residues: CASSLALGGRPPEEDTEAFF.

The chain links TRBV10-3 to TRBJ2-3; 9 bases line up with TRBD2. The CDR3 covers 13 residues. In germline, CDR1 is ENHRY, CDR2 SYGVKD. The V gene end was trimmed by 7 bases and the J gene end by 2 bases; junction bases not matched to a gene: 1. The CDR3 region is CAITSGTTDTQYF. The CDR3 DNA sequence: TGTGCCATCACTAGCGGGACCACAGATACGCAGTATTTT.

Turning to this clone: A read error may explain this, as a much larger clone is one base away. Other nucleotide sequences in the sample specify the same CDR3. The chain links TRBV11-2 to TRBJ2-5, with D perhaps TRBD1 or TRBD2 (5 bases each). V was pared by 5 bases and J by 3 bases, with 19 bases between. The CDR3 contains 16 residues. CDR1 and CDR2 from the germline V gene are SGHAT and FQNNGV. CDR3 loop: CASSPGGVPPKETQYF. CDR3 DNA sequence: TGTGCCAGCAGCCCTGGGGGAGTGCCACCGAAAGAGACCCAGTACTTC.

V gene TRBV27 combines with J gene TRBJ2-7; 10 bases map to TRBD1. With V trimmed by 4 bases and J by 2 bases, 8 bases remained unmatched. This CDR3 is 16 amino acids long. The germline gives CDR1 MNHEY, CDR2 SMNVEV (reference sequence). CDR3 loop: CASSSLTGTGAYEQYF. The CDR3 bases are TGTGCCAGCAGTTCCCTAACCGGGACAGGGGCCTACGAGCAGTACTTC.

The genes are TRBV3-1 (or the pseudogene TRBV3-2) and TRBJ1-2; 7 positions match TRBD1. Germline V gives CDR1 LGHDT, CDR2 YNNKEL (reference sequence). The CDR3 runs 15 residues. J was trimmed by 4 bases and V by 4 bases; bases with no gene match: 9. CDR3 sequence (DNA): TGTGCCAGCAGCCCCGGACCCAGGGGGAGCTATGGCTACACCTTC. This gives the protein CASSPGPRGSYGYTF.

The chain recombines TRBV6-5 with TRBJ1-1, with D unclear. CDR3 length equals 16 residues. CDR1 is MNHEY and CDR2 is SVGAGI in the germline V gene. The ends were cut back, 0 bases at V and 1 base at J, with 12 bases in the middle. The CDR3 bases are TGTGCCAGCAGTTACTCGAATAGCCACACGAACACTGAAGCTTTCTTT. Its translation is CASSYSNSHTNTEAFF.